This T cell receptor beta chain was recorded in a study of T cells after yellow fever vaccination. TCRdb re-analysed the 5' RACE reads in MiXCR, keeping a single row per CDR3 protein. The sample shows approximately 330,000 distinct CDR3 sequences, approximately 12% of them seen only once. This CDR3 comprises 14 residues. V lost 4 bases and J 9 bases, leaving 18 bases between the germline ends. This clonotype was seen repeatedly, ten times or more. This sequence joins TRBV12-3 or TRBV12-4 and TRBJ2-5; maybe TRBD2 (6 bases). The receptor was isolated from a man aged 18 to 29 who received the YFV17D yellow fever vaccine. This sample comprised CD4+ T cells sorted from PBMCs, obtained 15 days after the yellow fever booster vaccination. The CDR3 sequence is CASSWDREMRAQYF. In nucleotides, the CDR3 is TGTGCCAGCAGTTGGGACCGGGAGATGAGGGCCCAGTACTTC.